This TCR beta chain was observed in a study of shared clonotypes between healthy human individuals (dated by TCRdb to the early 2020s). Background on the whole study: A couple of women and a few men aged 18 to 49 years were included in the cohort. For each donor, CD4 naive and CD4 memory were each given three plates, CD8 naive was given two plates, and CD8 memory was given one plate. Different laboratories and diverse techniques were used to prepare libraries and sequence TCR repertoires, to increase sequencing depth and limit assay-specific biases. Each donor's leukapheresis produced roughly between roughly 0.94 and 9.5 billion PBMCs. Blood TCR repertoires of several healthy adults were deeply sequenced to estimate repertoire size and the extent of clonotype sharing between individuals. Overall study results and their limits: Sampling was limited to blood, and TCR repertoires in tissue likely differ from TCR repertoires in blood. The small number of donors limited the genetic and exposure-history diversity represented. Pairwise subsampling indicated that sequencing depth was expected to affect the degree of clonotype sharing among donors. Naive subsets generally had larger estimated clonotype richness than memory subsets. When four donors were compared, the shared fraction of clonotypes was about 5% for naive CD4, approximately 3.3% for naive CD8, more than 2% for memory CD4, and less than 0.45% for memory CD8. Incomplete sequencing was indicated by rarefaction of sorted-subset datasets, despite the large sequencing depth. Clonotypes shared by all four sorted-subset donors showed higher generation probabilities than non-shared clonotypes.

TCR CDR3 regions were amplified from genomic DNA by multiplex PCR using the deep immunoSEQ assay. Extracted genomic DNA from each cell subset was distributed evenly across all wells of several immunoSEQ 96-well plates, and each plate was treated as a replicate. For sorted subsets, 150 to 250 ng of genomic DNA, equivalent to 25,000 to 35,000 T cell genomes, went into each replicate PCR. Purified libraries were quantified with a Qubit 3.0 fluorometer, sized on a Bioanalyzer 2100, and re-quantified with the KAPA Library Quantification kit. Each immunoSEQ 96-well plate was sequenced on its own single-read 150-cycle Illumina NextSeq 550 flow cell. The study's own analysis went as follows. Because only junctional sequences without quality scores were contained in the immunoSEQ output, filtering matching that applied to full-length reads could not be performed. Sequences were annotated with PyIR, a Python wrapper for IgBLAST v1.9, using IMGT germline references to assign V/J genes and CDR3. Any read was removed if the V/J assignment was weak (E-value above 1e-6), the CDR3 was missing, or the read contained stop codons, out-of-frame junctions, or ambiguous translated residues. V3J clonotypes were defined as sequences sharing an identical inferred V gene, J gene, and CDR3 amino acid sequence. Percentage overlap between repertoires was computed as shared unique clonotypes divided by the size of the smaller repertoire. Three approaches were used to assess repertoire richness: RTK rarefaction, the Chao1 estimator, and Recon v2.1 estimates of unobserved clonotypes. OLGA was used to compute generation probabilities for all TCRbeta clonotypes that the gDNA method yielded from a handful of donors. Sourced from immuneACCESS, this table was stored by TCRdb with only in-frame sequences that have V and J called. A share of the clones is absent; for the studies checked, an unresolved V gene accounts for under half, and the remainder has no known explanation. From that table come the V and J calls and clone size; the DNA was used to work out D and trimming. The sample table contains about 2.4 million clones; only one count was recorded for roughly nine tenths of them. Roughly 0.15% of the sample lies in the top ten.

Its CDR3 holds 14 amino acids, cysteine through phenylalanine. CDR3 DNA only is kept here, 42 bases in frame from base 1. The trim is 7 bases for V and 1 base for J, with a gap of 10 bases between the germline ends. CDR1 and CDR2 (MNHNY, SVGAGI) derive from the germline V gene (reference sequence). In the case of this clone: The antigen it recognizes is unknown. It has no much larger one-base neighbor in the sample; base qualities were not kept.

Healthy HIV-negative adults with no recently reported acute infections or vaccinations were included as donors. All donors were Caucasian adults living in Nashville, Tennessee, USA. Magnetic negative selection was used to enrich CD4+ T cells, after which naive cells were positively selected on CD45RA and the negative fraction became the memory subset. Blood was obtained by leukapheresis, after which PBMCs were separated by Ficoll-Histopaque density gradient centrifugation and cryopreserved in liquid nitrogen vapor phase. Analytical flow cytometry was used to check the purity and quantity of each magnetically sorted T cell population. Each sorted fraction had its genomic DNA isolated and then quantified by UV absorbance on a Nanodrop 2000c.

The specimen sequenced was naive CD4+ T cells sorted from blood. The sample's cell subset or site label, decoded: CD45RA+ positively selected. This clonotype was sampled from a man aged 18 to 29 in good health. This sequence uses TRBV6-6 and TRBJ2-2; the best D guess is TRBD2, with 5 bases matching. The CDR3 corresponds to CASTASGNTGELFF. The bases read TGTGCCAGCACGGCCAGCGGGAACACCGGGGAGCTGTTTTTT.